A single sample is the source of the 20 T cell receptor beta chains below, sequenced in a study of shared clonotypes between healthy human individuals. Naive CD8 populations comprised CD45RO-negative cells positively selected for CCR7, excluding terminally differentiated effector memory CD45RA+ cells. The table came from immunoSEQ multiplex PCR; TCRdb's copy has only in-frame clones and leaves some out. Of under 2,000,000 clones in the sample, just under 95% were seen once. Sequencing input: naive CD8+ T cells sorted from blood. The receptors shown here come from a man aged 18 to 30 in good health.

V and J are TRBV4-1 and TRBJ1-3; D is perhaps TRBD1 (6 bases). V lost 4 bases and J 4 bases, leaving 17 bases between the germline ends. The CDR3 contains 16 residues. CDR1 MGHRA and CDR2 YSYEKL come from the germline V gene. CDR3 coding DNA: TGCGCCAGCAGCCTCATTGGGGGGCGAGGAGGAAACACCATATATTTT. Protein sequence: CASSLIGGRGGNTIYF.

This clone was detected once. Other DNA sequences within the sample encode an identical CDR3. The chain recombines TRBV6-6 with TRBJ2-7, with D unclear. Looked up from germline, CDR1 is MNHNY and CDR2 is SVGAGI (reference sequence). The CDR3 is 13 residues long. The ends were cut back, 3 bases at V and 4 bases at J, with 10 bases in the middle. CDR3 bases: TGTGCCAGCAGTTATATGGGAACATACGAGCAGTACTTC. Translation: CASSYMGTYEQYF.

The CDR3 protein is CASSLEDLRGEQYF. The DNA for the CDR3 is TGCGCCAGCAGCTTGGAGGACCTCCGGGGGGAGCAGTACTTC. V usage is TRBV5-1 and J usage is TRBJ2-7; maybe TRBD2 (6 bases). Trimming cost V 0 bases and J 7 bases, with 14 bases left between them. From germline, CDR1 is SGHRS and CDR2 YFSETQ. CDR3 length equals 14 residues.

The rearrangement links TRBV4-1 to TRBJ2-1; no clear D. This CDR3 comprises 15 residues. Germline V CDR1 and CDR2: MGHRA, YSYEKL. V dropped 2 bases and J dropped 5 bases, with 13 bases sitting between them. The DNA for the CDR3 is TGCGCCAGCAGCCAACTAGATCGTCCAGACAATGAGCAGTTCTTC. This translates into CASSQLDRPDNEQFF.

The chain is built from TRBV6-1 and TRBJ2-3, with D possibly matching TRBD2 (5 bases). The V gene lost 1 base and the J gene lost 2 bases, with 7 bases spanning the gap. The CDR3 runs 14 residues. Germline V gene sequence: CDR1 MNHNS, CDR2 SASEGT. The CDR3 sequence is CASSEGGYTDTQYF. CDR3 nucleotide sequence: TGTGCCAGCAGTGAAGGCGGGTACACAGATACGCAGTATTTT.

V and J are TRBV4-3 and TRBJ1-2; D is perhaps TRBD1 (5 bases). Germline lookup yields CDR1 LGHNA and CDR2 YSLEER. The CDR3 covers 14 residues. Deletions cut 0 bases from V and 5 bases from J, with 10 bases between. The CDR3 nucleotides are TGCGCCAGCAGCCAAGACCCGGGACCTTATGGCTACACCTTC. Translating it yields CASSQDPGPYGYTF.

The chain is built from TRBV5-6 and TRBJ2-3; 8 bases line up with TRBD2. The germline V gene encodes CDR1 SGHDT and CDR2 YYEEEE. J lost 3 bases, V lost 1 base, and 16 bases had no gene match. This CDR3 is 19 amino acids long. The CDR3 is CASSLPSGSWVYSTDTQYF. CDR3 coding DNA: TGTGCCAGCAGCTTGCCCAGCGGGAGTTGGGTGTATAGTACAGATACGCAGTATTTT.

The chain recombines TRBV4-1 with TRBJ1-5, with D maybe TRBD1 (6 bases). V lost 0 bases, J lost 0 bases, and 18 bases lay in between. From germline, CDR1 is MGHRA and CDR2 YSYEKL. The CDR3 runs 19 residues. The CDR3 DNA reads TGCGCCAGCAGCCAAGATGAGGTACAGGGTAGATATAGCAATCAGCCCCAGCATTTT. Amino acid sequence: CASSQDEVQGRYSNQPQHF.

The CDR3 nucleotides read TGTGCCAGCAGTGAAGCATTGGGGGGGAGGAGCTCCTATAATTCACCCCTCCACTTT. Encoded protein: CASSEALGGRSSYNSPLHF. The chain joins TRBV6-1 to TRBJ1-6; the D gene is possibly TRBD1 (5 bases). Trimming pared 0 bases from V and 0 bases from J, leaving 15 bases between. CDR1 is MNHNS and CDR2 is SASEGT in the germline V gene. The CDR3 is made up of 19 amino acids.

This chain joins TRBV11-2 and TRBJ2-7; D assignment may be TRBD1 or TRBD2 (5 bases each). The germline CDR1 and CDR2 sequences are SGHAT and FQNNGV. The CDR3 is made up of 15 amino acids. The ends were cut back, 5 bases at V and 0 bases at J, with 14 bases in the middle. The CDR3 DNA reads as TGTGCCAGCAGCGCCGCATCGAGGGGCTCCTACGAGCAGTACTTC. This sequence encodes CASSAASRGSYEQYF.

V gene TRBV11-2 combines with J gene TRBJ2-2, with D perhaps matching TRBD2 (5 bases). CDR1 and CDR2 from the germline V gene are SGHAT and FQNNGV. The V gene lost 1 base and the J gene lost 4 bases, with 22 bases spanning the gap. The CDR3 is 19 amino acids. The CDR3 region is CASSLVAVASWDSTGELFF. Here the CDR3 DNA reads TGTGCCAGCAGCTTAGTAGCAGTGGCTAGCTGGGATTCCACCGGGGAGCTGTTTTTT. Together with reference TRBV11-2 and TRBJ2-2, the CDR3 gives the full variable domain: EAGVAQSPRYKIIEKRQSVAFWCNPISGHATLYWYQQILGQGPKLLIQFQNNGVVDDSQLPKDRFSAERLKGVDSTLKIQPAKLEDSAVYLCASSLVAVASWDSTGELFFGEGSRLTVL.

This chain uses TRBV27 with TRBJ2-1; the match to TRBD1 covers 9 bases. This CDR3 region has 14 residues. The germline CDR1 and CDR2 sequences are MNHEY and SMNVEV (reference sequence). Trimming removed 3 bases from V and 9 bases from J; junction bases left unmatched: 6. The CDR3 nucleotides are TGTGCCAGCAGTTTCACAGGGGGCTGGGGTGAGCAGTTCTTC. It is translated as CASSFTGGWGEQFF.

For the CDR3, the DNA is TGTGCCAGCAGTGAAGCACCCCCCGGGACAGAGAGCTACGAGCAGTACTTC. Translated, it gives CASSEAPPGTESYEQYF. This rearrangement joins TRBV2 to TRBJ2-7; 7 nucleotides align to TRBD1. With V trimmed by 0 bases and J by 3 bases, 11 bases remained unmatched. Per the germline V gene, CDR1 is SNHLY and CDR2 is FYNNEI. The CDR3 is 17 residues long.

The chain carries TRBV5-1 and TRBJ2-1; D is ambiguous. V gave up 0 bases and J gave up 8 bases, with 9 bases separating them. This CDR3 has 13 residues. The germline gives CDR1 SGHRS, CDR2 YFSETQ. The CDR3 nucleotides are TGCGCCAGCAGCTTGGGAAGGGTCGATGAGCAGTTCTTC. Translating it yields CASSLGRVDEQFF.

The rearrangement links TRBV10-2 to TRBJ1-5; perhaps TRBD1 as D (6 bases). Trimming took off 4 bases at V and 4 bases at J, with 11 bases between the two ends. CDR1 WSHSY and CDR2 SAAADI come from the germline V gene. The CDR3 is 14 amino acids. CDR3 sequence reads: CASSAGVGNQPQHF. The CDR3 DNA follows: TGCGCCAGCAGTGCAGGGGTAGGTAATCAGCCCCAGCATTTT.

The chain's CDR3 is CASSTSSSYEQYF. In DNA, the CDR3 is TGTGCCAGTAGTACCTCGTCTTCGTACGAGCAGTACTTC. The rearrangement joins TRBV19 to TRBJ2-7; D gene uncertain. V lost 4 bases to trimming and J lost 4 bases, with 11 bases between them. The length of the CDR3 is 13 residues. The germline gives CDR1 LNHDA, CDR2 SQIVND (reference sequence).

This chain connects TRBV4-3 to TRBJ1-6; 7 bases match TRBD1. Looked up from germline, CDR1 is LGHNA and CDR2 is YSLEER. The CDR3 contains 14 residues. Trimming cost V 0 bases and J 7 bases; bases outside gene matches: 0. The CDR3 sequence: CASSQEQGNSPLHF. Written as DNA, the CDR3 is TGCGCCAGCAGCCAAGAACAGGGGAATTCACCCCTCCACTTT.

The chain joins TRBV9 to TRBJ1-1, with D hard to call. V lost 4 bases and J 5 bases, leaving 18 bases between the germline ends. Germline V gene sequence: CDR1 SGDLS, CDR2 YYNGEE. This CDR3 region has 15 residues. CDR3 in DNA: TGTGCCAGCAGCCTAGACGACATCGCCCCAACTGAAGCTTTCTTT. Its translation: CASSLDDIAPTEAFF. The variable domain in full, with the rest retrieved from reference TRBV9 and TRBJ1-1, is DSGVTQTPKHLITATGQRVTLRCSPRSGDLSVYWYQQSLDQGLQFLIQYYNGEERAKGNILERFSAQQFPDLHSELNLSSLELGDSALYFCASSLDDIAPTEAFFGQGTRLTVV.

V and J are TRBV4-1 and TRBJ2-3, with 15 bases identical to TRBD2. The germline gives CDR1 MGHRA, CDR2 YSYEKL. V lost 1 base, J lost 0 bases, and 8 bases stayed unmatched. The CDR3 contains 20 residues. This chain's CDR3 is CASSQASGLAGGPSTDTQYF. The CDR3, as DNA: TGCGCCAGCAGCCAAGCCTCTGGACTAGCGGGGGGGCCCAGCACAGATACGCAGTATTTT.

The chain carries TRBV7-3 and TRBJ2-3; TRBD2 might be the D (5 bases). V was cut by 0 bases and J by 4 bases, with 8 bases left in between. Germline assignment: CDR1 SGHTA and CDR2 FQGTGA. There are 14 residues in the CDR3. The CDR3 region is CASSLTSGADTQYF. The CDR3 region has the DNA TGTGCCAGCAGCTTAACTTCCGGGGCAGATACGCAGTATTTT.